Below, one T cell receptor beta chain is given with its context. The data derive from a study of cytomegalovirus exposure and HLA in healthy donors. The study ran its PCR with 60 Vbeta and 13 Jbeta primers. Clones were read by immunoSEQ multiplex PCR, and TCRdb kept only the in-frame ones, dropping some. The sample totals 95,000 to 150,000 clones. The CDR3 consists of 15 residues. CDR1 and CDR2 from the germline V gene are SEHNR and FQNEAQ (reference sequence). Trimming took 5 bases from V and 6 from J; bases not matched to a gene: 8. The rearrangement uses TRBV7-9 and TRBJ2-2; the match to TRBD2 covers 8 bases. The receptor comes from a man aged 25 to 45 in good health and CMV-seronegative. The sample taken for sequencing was PBMCs. In DNA, the CDR3 is TGTGCCAGCAGCCCCGGGACTAGTGGCGCCGGGGAGCTGTTTTTT. Its protein product is CASSPGTSGAGELFF.